The 32 T cell receptor beta chains reported below all come from one sample, sequenced in a study of shared clonotypes between healthy human individuals. Method: immunoSEQ multiplex PCR; TCRdb's copy keeps in-frame clones and lacks some. Counted here are under 1 million clones, about 96% occurring once; the ten biggest clones make up 0.2% to 0.25%. The naive CD8 population came from CD45RO-negative cells selected for CCR7, without terminally differentiated effector memory CD45RA+ cells. Sequencing was performed on naive CD8+ T cells sorted from blood. Receptor source: a man aged 30 to 45 in good health.

The rearrangement links TRBV4-1 to TRBJ2-1; TRBD2 aligns across 7 bases. The V gene's germline CDR1 is MGHRA and CDR2 YSYEKL. The CDR3 covers 16 residues. After removal of 1 base from V and 5 bases from J, the junction contained 8 bases not matched to a gene. CDR3 protein: CASSQVGEGRNNEQFF. For the CDR3, the DNA is TGCGCCAGCAGCCAAGTGGGGGAGGGCCGGAACAATGAGCAGTTCTTC.

J is TRBJ2-5 and V is TRBV7-3; tentative D call: TRBD2 (7 bases). The germline V and J ends were trimmed by 0 bases and 9 bases, with 14 bases remaining between them. Germline loops: CDR1 SGHTA, CDR2 FQGTGA. The CDR3 loop spans 14 amino acids. The CDR3 coding sequence is TGTGCCAGCAGCTTAACGTCGGGGGGCGGTGCCCAGTACTTC. Translating it yields CASSLTSGGGAQYF.

V gene TRBV6-6 combines with J gene TRBJ1-2, with D possibly TRBD1 on 5 matching bases. Trimming took 7 bases from V and 5 from J, leaving 17 bases between them. The germline gives CDR1 MNHNY, CDR2 SVGAGI (reference sequence). The CDR3 is 14 residues long. The CDR3 loop is CASTEGAGSYGYTF. CDR3 DNA: TGTGCCAGCACCGAAGGGGCAGGGAGTTATGGCTACACCTTC.

The chain uses TRBV9 and TRBJ2-1, with a possible D match to TRBD1 (5 bases). The CDR3 spans 14 residues. CDR1 and CDR2 (germline): SGDLS, YYNGEE. V dropped 0 bases and J dropped 9 bases, with 13 bases sitting between them. The CDR3 DNA reads as TGTGCCAGCAGCGTAGAGGGGTCGACCGGTGAGCAGTTCTTC. The encoded protein is CASSVEGSTGEQFF.

The chain recombines TRBV5-1 with TRBJ2-1; 10 nucleotides line up with TRBD2. The germline CDR1 and CDR2 sequences are SGHRS and YFSETQ. Trimming cost V 3 bases and J 6 bases; bases outside gene matches: 3. CDR3 length equals 14 residues. The CDR3 loop is CASSWTSGLNEQFF. In DNA form, the CDR3 reads TGCGCCAGCAGCTGGACTAGCGGACTCAATGAGCAGTTCTTC.

The chain combines TRBV4-1 with TRBJ2-3; tentatively, D is TRBD2 (6 bases). Trimming took 0 bases from V and 2 from J, leaving 12 bases between them. Germline V gives CDR1 MGHRA, CDR2 YSYEKL. The CDR3 runs to 16 residues. The CDR3 loop reads CASSQDGLAFTDTQYF. CDR3 DNA sequence: TGCGCCAGCAGCCAAGATGGTCTAGCGTTCACAGATACGCAGTATTTT.

The CDR3 reads CASSFPPLSTNTEAFF. DNA for the CDR3: TGTGCCAGCAGTTTTCCCCCCCTCTCAACGAACACTGAAGCTTTCTTT. This chain links TRBV28 with TRBJ1-1, with D unresolved. The germline gives CDR1 MDHEN, CDR2 SYDVKM. This CDR3 is 16 amino acids long. The V end was cut by 3 bases, the J end by 1 base, with 15 bases between.

The gene calls are TRBV28 and TRBJ2-1; no clear D. CDR1 is MDHEN and CDR2 is SYDVKM in the germline V gene. Deletions cut 1 base from V and 8 bases from J, with 3 bases between. The CDR3 length is 11 residues. The CDR3 reads CASSLLDEQFF. The CDR3 DNA follows: TGTGCCAGCAGTTTATTGGATGAGCAGTTCTTC.

This chain uses TRBV28 with TRBJ2-7; perhaps TRBD1 as D (6 bases). This CDR3 is built from 17 residues. V dropped 5 bases and J dropped 3 bases, with 23 bases sitting between them. From germline, CDR1 is MDHEN and CDR2 SYDVKM. The CDR3 loop reads CASSPRGLSEINYEQYF. The CDR3 region has the DNA TGTGCCAGCAGTCCTAGGGGGTTGTCGGAAATCAACTACGAGCAGTACTTC.

The DNA for the CDR3 is TGCGCCAGCAGCCAGTCCGGGGGCTACGAGCAGTACTTC. Translating it yields CASSQSGGYEQYF. The chain uses TRBV4-3 and TRBJ2-7; a possible D gene is TRBD2 (6 bases). From germline, CDR1 is LGHNA and CDR2 YSLEER. Deletions cut 3 bases from V and 3 bases from J, with 9 bases between. The CDR3 loop spans 13 amino acids.

This chain uses TRBV6-5 with TRBJ2-3, with unresolved D. The V gene lost 2 bases and the J gene lost 0 bases, with 12 bases spanning the gap. This CDR3 has 16 residues. The germline CDR1 and CDR2 sequences are MNHEY and SVGAGI. The CDR3 DNA follows: TGTGCCAGCAGTTACGAGGTTGGCTCTAGCACAGATACGCAGTATTTT. This sequence encodes CASSYEVGSSTDTQYF.

To note about this clone: The sample contains more than one DNA sequence encoding this CDR3. The gene calls are TRBV28 and TRBJ1-1; D remains unclear. V was clipped by 6 bases and J by 3 bases, with 2 bases between them. The length of the CDR3 is 10 residues. CDR1 and CDR2 from the germline V gene are MDHEN and SYDVKM. The CDR3 protein is CASSDTEAFF. The CDR3 coding sequence is TGTGCCAGCAGCGACACTGAAGCTTTCTTT.

V and J are TRBV6-5 and TRBJ2-7, with a tentative D call TRBD1 (6 bases). The V and J ends lost 2 bases and 3 bases respectively, with 17 bases between them. The germline V gene encodes CDR1 MNHEY and CDR2 SVGAGI. The CDR3 sequence is 16 residues long. The CDR3 DNA sequence: TGTGCCAGCAGTTACGATTTGTTTGGCAGGGGCTACGAGCAGTACTTC. Protein product: CASSYDLFGRGYEQYF.

V gene TRBV29-1 combines with J gene TRBJ1-1, with D unresolved. Between the trimmed V and J ends, which lost 7 bases and 4 bases, there was a span of 19 bases. There are 14 residues in the CDR3. Germline V gives CDR1 SQVTM, CDR2 ANQGSEA. The CDR3 DNA is TGCAGCGCCAATCCCAGCTCGGTCGGCACTGAAGCTTTCTTT. Translating gives CSANPSSVGTEAFF.

CDR3 coding DNA: TGTGCCAGCAGTTCTTTTATTGTGACCACCTACAATGAGCAGTTCTTC. Translation gives CASSSFIVTTYNEQFF. The gene calls are TRBV27 and TRBJ2-1, with unresolved D. V was shortened by 4 bases and J by 2 bases, with 15 bases between the two germline ends. The CDR3 spans 16 residues. Germline loops: CDR1 MNHEY, CDR2 SMNVEV (reference sequence).

The chain combines TRBV5-6 with TRBJ2-3, with TRBD1 matching 7 bases. In germline, CDR1 is SGHDT, CDR2 YYEEEE. This CDR3 comprises 15 residues. V shed 3 bases, J shed 2 bases, and the junction held 6 bases outside the gene matches. The CDR3 region is CASSSRDSYTDTQYF. DNA of the CDR3: TGTGCCAGCAGCTCCCGGGACAGCTACACAGATACGCAGTATTTT.

V usage is TRBV29-1 and J usage is TRBJ2-7; D is undetermined. Germline V gene data show CDR1 as SQVTM and CDR2 as ANQGSEA. The CDR3 consists of 13 residues. V lost 4 bases and J lost 0, with 10 bases in between. The CDR3 region is CSVVKVNSYEQYF. CDR3 sequence (DNA): TGCAGCGTTGTTAAGGTAAACTCCTACGAGCAGTACTTC.

J is TRBJ2-5 and V is TRBV6-1, with 8 bases fitting TRBD1. J was trimmed by 5 bases and V by 4 bases; bases with no gene match: 12. CDR1 MNHNS and CDR2 SASEGT come from the germline V gene. The CDR3 runs to 16 residues. The CDR3 protein is CASSVSGQGWDETQYF. CDR3 DNA: TGTGCCAGCAGTGTCTCTGGACAGGGCTGGGATGAGACCCAGTACTTC.

The CDR3 here is CATSSSNNEQFF. CDR3 DNA sequence: TGTGCCACCAGCAGCTCAAACAATGAGCAGTTCTTC. The V call is TRBV15, the J call TRBJ2-1; no clear D. Germline loops: CDR1 LNHNV, CDR2 YYDKDF (reference sequence). V dropped 3 bases and J dropped 5 bases, with 5 bases sitting between them. The CDR3 runs 12 residues.

V gene TRBV7-6 combines with J gene TRBJ1-3; a possible D gene is TRBD1 (5 bases). CDR1 SGHVS and CDR2 FNYEAQ come from the germline V gene. The germline V and J ends were trimmed by 4 bases and 8 bases, with 9 bases remaining between them. The CDR3 has 12 residues. The CDR3 bases are TGTGCCAGCAGCTCACCAGGGTACACCATATATTTT. Translation: CASSSPGYTIYF.

This chain links TRBV5-5 with TRBJ2-7; D unresolved. CDR3 length: 14 amino acids. Trimming cost V 0 bases and J 6 bases, with 13 bases left between them. Germline CDR1 is SGHKS and CDR2 is YYEKEE (reference sequence). CDR3 DNA sequence: TGTGCCAGCAGCTTGGGAGTGAGTGGTAGCGAGCAGTACTTC. Translating gives CASSLGVSGSEQYF. The full variable domain, in which reference TRBV5-5 and TRBJ2-7 provide the parts outside the CDR3, is DAGVTQSPTHLIKTRGQQVTLRCSPISGHKSVSWYQQVLGQGPQFIFQYYEKEERGRGNFPDRFSARQFPNYSSELNVNALLLGDSALYLCASSLGVSGSEQYFGPGTRLTVT.

The chain couples TRBV15 to TRBJ2-3, with TRBD2 matching over 10 bases. V was clipped by 3 bases and J by 2 bases; unmatched bases: 5. Germline values: CDR1 LNHNV, CDR2 YYDKDF (reference sequence). The CDR3 consists of 16 residues. The CDR3 region has the DNA TGTGCCACCAGCAGGAAGCGGGAGGGTAACACAGATACGCAGTATTTT. This gives the protein CATSRKREGNTDTQYF.

The rearrangement links TRBV19 to TRBJ2-2; D is unclear. CDR3 size: 12 residues. The germline V gene has CDR1 LNHDA and CDR2 SQIVND (reference sequence). V lost 5 bases, J lost 5 bases, and 6 bases lay in between. CDR3 in amino acids: CASSSDTGELFF. The CDR3 DNA reads TGTGCCAGTAGTTCGGATACCGGGGAGCTGTTTTTT.

V and J are TRBV7-9 and TRBJ2-6; TRBD1 matches 7 bases. V gave up 0 bases and J gave up 4 bases; unmatched junction bases: 12. The CDR3 covers 19 residues. The germline V gene encodes CDR1 SEHNR and CDR2 FQNEAQ (reference sequence). CDR3 sequence reads: CASSLASRDSPTGANVLTF. The CDR3, as DNA: TGTGCCAGCAGCTTAGCTTCCCGGGACAGCCCTACGGGGGCCAACGTCCTGACTTTC. Using reference TRBV7-9 and TRBJ2-6 for the parts outside the CDR3, the full variable domain is DTGVSQNPRHKITKRGQNVTFRCDPISEHNRLYWYRQTLGQGPEFLTYFQNEAQLEKSRLLSDRFSAERPKGSFSTLEIQRTEQGDSAMYLCASSLASRDSPTGANVLTFGAGSRLTVL.

This chain's CDR3 is CASRLTNSLGETQYF. CDR3 DNA: TGTGCCAGCAGACTTACGAACAGCCTCGGGGAGACCCAGTACTTC. This rearrangement joins TRBV5-6 to TRBJ2-5, with D unclear. The ends were cut back, 5 bases at V and 5 bases at J, with 19 bases in the middle. This CDR3 spans 15 amino acids. The germline V gene has CDR1 SGHDT and CDR2 YYEEEE. Together with reference TRBV5-6 and TRBJ2-5, the CDR3 gives the full variable domain: DAGVTQSPTHLIKTRGQQVTLRCSPKSGHDTVSWYQQALGQGPQFIFQYYEEEERQRGNFPDRFSGHQFPNYSSELNVNALLLGDSALYLCASRLTNSLGETQYFGPGTRLLVL.

This chain joins TRBV10-3 and TRBJ1-2, with D possibly being TRBD1 (5 bases). Trimming shortened V by 8 bases and J by 6 bases, and 16 bases separated the two germline ends. Germline-derived CDR1 and CDR2 are ENHRY and SYGVKD. The CDR3 sequence is 13 residues long. CDR3 in DNA: TGTGCCATCGGCCCGGACAAGTCTCATGGCTACACCTTC. It specifies CAIGPDKSHGYTF.

This clone was seen a single time. The chain links TRBV6-5 to TRBJ2-5, with 10 bases lining up with TRBD1. CDR1 MNHEY and CDR2 SVGAGI come from the germline V gene. V shed 2 bases, J shed 3 bases, and the junction held 6 bases outside the gene matches. The CDR3 extends over 16 amino acids. CDR3 in DNA: TGTGCCAGCAGTTACGGACAGGGGGATTTTGAAGAGACCCAGTACTTC. It translates to CASSYGQGDFEETQYF.

V usage is TRBV5-6 and J usage is TRBJ1-1; D is undetermined. Germline V gives CDR1 SGHDT, CDR2 YYEEEE. Between the trimmed V and J ends, which lost 4 bases and 8 bases, there was a span of 15 bases. CDR3 size: 13 residues. CDR3 coding DNA: TGTGCCAGCAGCCCGGACGCGGAGGACGAAGCTTTCTTT. Protein sequence: CASSPDAEDEAFF.

J is TRBJ2-3 and V is TRBV2; 11 bases line up with TRBD2. The germline V gene has CDR1 SNHLY and CDR2 FYNNEI. J was trimmed by 2 bases and V by 8 bases; bases with no gene match: 6. CDR3 length: 15 residues. CDR3 region: CASLETSGTTDTQYF. The CDR3 DNA reads as TGTGCCAGCCTTGAGACTAGCGGGACCACAGATACGCAGTATTTT.

The chain recombines TRBV28 with TRBJ2-1; possible D gene TRBD2, 6 bases. The CDR3 loop spans 13 amino acids. Germline CDR1 reads MDHEN; CDR2 reads SYDVKM. Trimming took 8 bases from V and 4 from J, leaving 12 bases between them. The CDR3 is CASEGLQYNEQFF. The CDR3 DNA follows: TGTGCCAGCGAAGGACTACAGTACAATGAGCAGTTCTTC.

On this clone: Different DNA sequences within this sample yield the same CDR3. The CDR3 nucleotides read TGCAGCGTTGAAGGCCAGGGGAGCACAGATACGCAGTATTTT. Translating it yields CSVEGQGSTDTQYF. The genes are TRBV29-1 and TRBJ2-3; TRBD1 might be the D (6 bases). The V end lost 1 base, the J end lost 0 bases, and 8 bases lay between the germline ends. The germline V gene encodes CDR1 SQVTM and CDR2 ANQGSEA. There are 14 residues in the CDR3.

This clone was picked up one time. This sequence joins TRBV27 and TRBJ2-1; perhaps TRBD1 as D (6 bases). The germline V and J ends were trimmed by 5 bases and 3 bases, with 17 bases remaining between them. The germline gives CDR1 MNHEY, CDR2 SMNVEV (reference sequence). The CDR3 is 16 residues long. The CDR3 spells CASSPGQISVYNEQFF. CDR3 nucleotide sequence: TGTGCCAGCAGTCCCGGACAGATCAGTGTCTACAATGAGCAGTTCTTC.